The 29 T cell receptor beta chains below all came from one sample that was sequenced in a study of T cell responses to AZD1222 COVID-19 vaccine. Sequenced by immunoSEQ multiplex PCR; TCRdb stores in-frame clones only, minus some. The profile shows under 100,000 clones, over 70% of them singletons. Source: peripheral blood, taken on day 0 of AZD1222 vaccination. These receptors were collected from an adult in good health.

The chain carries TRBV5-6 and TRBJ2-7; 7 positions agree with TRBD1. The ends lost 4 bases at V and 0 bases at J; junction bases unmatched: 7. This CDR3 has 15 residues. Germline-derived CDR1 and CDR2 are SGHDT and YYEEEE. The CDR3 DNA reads TGTGCCAGCAGCCTCCCGGGACAGCTCTCCTACGAGCAGTACTTC. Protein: CASSLPGQLSYEQYF.

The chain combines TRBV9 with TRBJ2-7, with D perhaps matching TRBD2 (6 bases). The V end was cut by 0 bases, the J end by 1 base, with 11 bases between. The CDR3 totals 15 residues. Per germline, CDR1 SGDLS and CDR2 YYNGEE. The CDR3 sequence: CASSVVTRGSYEQYF. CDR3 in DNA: TGTGCCAGCAGCGTAGTTACCCGGGGGTCCTACGAGCAGTACTTC. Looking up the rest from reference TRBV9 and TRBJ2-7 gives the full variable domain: DSGVTQTPKHLITATGQRVTLRCSPRSGDLSVYWYQQSLDQGLQFLIQYYNGEERAKGNILERFSAQQFPDLHSELNLSSLELGDSALYFCASSVVTRGSYEQYFGPGTRLTVT.

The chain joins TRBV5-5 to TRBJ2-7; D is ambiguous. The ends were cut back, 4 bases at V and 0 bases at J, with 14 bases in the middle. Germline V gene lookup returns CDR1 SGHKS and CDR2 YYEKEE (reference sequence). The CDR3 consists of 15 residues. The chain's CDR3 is CASSPGSAASYEQYF. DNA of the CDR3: TGTGCCAGCAGCCCCGGGTCTGCGGCCTCCTACGAGCAGTACTTC.

The CDR3 here is CASSIGQKNTEAFF. Written as DNA, the CDR3 is TGTGCCAGTAGTATAGGACAGAAGAACACTGAAGCTTTCTTT. The rearrangement links TRBV19 to TRBJ1-1; maybe TRBD1 (5 bases). The CDR3 extends over 14 amino acids. Between the trimmed V and J ends, which lost 1 base and 1 base, there was a span of 7 bases. Germline V gene lookup returns CDR1 LNHDA and CDR2 SQIVND (reference sequence).

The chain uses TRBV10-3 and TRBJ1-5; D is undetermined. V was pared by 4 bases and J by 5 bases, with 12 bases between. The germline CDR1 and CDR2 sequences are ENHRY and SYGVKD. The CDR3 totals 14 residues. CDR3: CAISGEGLDQPQHF. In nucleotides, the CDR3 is TGTGCCATCAGTGGGGAGGGTTTGGATCAGCCCCAGCATTTT.

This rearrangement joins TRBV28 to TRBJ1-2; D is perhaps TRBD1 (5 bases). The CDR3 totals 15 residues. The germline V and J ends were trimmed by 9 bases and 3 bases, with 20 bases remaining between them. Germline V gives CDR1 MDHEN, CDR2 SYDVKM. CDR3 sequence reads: CASSDPFTGHYGYTF. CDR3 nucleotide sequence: TGTGCCAGTTCTGACCCTTTTACAGGACACTATGGCTACACCTTC.

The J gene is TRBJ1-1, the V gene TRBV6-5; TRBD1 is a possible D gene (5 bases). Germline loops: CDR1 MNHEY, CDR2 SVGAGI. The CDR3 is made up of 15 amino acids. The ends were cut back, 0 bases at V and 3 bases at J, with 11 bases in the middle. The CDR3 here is CASSYSEGRYTEAFF. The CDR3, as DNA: TGTGCCAGCAGTTACTCAGAGGGGCGGTACACTGAAGCTTTCTTT.

The CDR3 protein is CSASVEDNSPYEQYF. Written as DNA, the CDR3 is TGCAGTGCTAGTGTTGAGGATAACTCTCCCTACGAGCAGTACTTC. The chain links TRBV20-1 to TRBJ2-7; D ambiguous. The CDR3 is 15 amino acids. V lost 3 bases and J lost 2, with 17 bases in between. In germline, CDR1 is DFQATT, CDR2 SNEGSKA (reference sequence).

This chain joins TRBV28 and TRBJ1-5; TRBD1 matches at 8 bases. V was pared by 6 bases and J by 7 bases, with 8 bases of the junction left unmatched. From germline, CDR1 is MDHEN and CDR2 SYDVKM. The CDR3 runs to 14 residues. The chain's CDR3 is CASSRTGFTQPQHF. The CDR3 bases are TGTGCCAGCAGCAGGACAGGGTTCACCCAGCCCCAGCATTTT. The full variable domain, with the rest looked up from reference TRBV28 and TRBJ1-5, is DVKVTQSSRYLVKRTGEKVFLECVQDMDHENMFWYRQDPGLGLRLIYFSYDVKMKEKGDIPEGYSVSREKKERFSLILESASTNQTSMYLCASSRTGFTQPQHFGDGTRLSIL.

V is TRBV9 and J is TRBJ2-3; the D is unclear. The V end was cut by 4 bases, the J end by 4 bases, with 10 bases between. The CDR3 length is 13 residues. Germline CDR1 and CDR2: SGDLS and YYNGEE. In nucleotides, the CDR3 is TGTGCCAGCAGCCGCCCGACCTCAGATACGCAGTATTTT. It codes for CASSRPTSDTQYF.

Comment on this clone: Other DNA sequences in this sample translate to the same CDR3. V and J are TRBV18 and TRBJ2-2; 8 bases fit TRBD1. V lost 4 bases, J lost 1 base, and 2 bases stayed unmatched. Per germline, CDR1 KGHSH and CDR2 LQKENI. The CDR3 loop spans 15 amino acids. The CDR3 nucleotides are TGTGCCAGCTCACTAGGACAGGGGAACACCGGGGAGCTGTTTTTT. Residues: CASSLGQGNTGELFF.

CDR3 bases: TGTGCCAGCAGCCCCCCGAGGAGTAATTCACCCCTCCACTTT. Translated, it gives CASSPPRSNSPLHF. The chain has TRBV28 and TRBJ1-6; D is undetermined. The germline CDR1 and CDR2 sequences are MDHEN and SYDVKM. The CDR3 runs 14 residues. With 6 bases removed from V and 6 bases from J, the gap between germline ends came to 12 bases.

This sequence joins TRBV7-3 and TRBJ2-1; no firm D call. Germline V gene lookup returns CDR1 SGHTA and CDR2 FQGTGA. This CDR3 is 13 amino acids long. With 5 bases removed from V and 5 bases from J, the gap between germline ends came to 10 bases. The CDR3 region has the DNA TGTGCCAGCAGCCCCACTAAAGACAATGAGCAGTTCTTC. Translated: CASSPTKDNEQFF.

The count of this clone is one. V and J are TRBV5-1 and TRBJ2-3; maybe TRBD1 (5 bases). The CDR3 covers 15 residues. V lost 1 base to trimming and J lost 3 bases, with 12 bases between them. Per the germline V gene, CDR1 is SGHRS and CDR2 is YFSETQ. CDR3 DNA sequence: TGCGCCAGCAGCTTGAATTTGGGGCAGACAGATACGCAGTATTTT. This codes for CASSLNLGQTDTQYF.

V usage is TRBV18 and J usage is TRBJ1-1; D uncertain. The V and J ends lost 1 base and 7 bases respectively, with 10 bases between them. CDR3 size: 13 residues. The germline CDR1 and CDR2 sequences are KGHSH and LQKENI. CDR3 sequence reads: CASSPRGIGEAFF. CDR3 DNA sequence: TGTGCCAGCTCACCACGCGGAATAGGTGAAGCTTTCTTT. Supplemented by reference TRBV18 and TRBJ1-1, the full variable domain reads NAGVMQNPRHLVRRRGQEARLRCSPMKGHSHVYWYRQLPEEGLKFMVYLQKENIIDESGMPKERFSAEFPKEGPSILRIQQVVRGDSAAYFCASSPRGIGEAFFGQGTRLTVV.

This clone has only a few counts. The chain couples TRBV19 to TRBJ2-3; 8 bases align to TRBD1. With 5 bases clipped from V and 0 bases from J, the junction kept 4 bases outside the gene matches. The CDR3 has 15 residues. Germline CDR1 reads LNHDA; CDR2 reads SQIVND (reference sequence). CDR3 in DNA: TGTGCCAGTAGTGGACAGGGCCGAAGCACAGATACGCAGTATTTT. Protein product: CASSGQGRSTDTQYF.

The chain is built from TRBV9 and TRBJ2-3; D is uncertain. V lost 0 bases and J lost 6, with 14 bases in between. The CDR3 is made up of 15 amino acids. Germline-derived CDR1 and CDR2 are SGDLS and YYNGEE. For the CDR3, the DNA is TGTGCCAGCAGCGTAGGTTCTCGGGCCCTGGATACGCAGTATTTT. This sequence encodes CASSVGSRALDTQYF.

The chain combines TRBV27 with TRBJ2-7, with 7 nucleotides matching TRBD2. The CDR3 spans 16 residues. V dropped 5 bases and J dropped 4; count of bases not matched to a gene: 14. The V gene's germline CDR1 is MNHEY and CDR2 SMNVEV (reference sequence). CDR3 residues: CASSPNSGLRDYEQYF. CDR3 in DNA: TGTGCCAGCAGTCCAAATAGCGGGCTGAGGGATTACGAGCAGTACTTC.

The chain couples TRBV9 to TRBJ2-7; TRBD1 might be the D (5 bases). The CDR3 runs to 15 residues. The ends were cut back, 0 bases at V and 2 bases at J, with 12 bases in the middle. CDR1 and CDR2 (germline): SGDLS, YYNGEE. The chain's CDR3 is CASSVEAGLTYEQYF. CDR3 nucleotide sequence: TGTGCCAGCAGCGTAGAGGCAGGGCTGACCTACGAGCAGTACTTC.

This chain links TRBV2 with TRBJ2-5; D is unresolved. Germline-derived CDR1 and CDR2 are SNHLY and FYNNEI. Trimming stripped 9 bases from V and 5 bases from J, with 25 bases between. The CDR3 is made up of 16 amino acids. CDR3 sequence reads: CASDRSQSTSRETQYF. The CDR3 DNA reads TGTGCCAGTGACCGGAGTCAGTCTACGAGTCGGGAGACCCAGTACTTC.

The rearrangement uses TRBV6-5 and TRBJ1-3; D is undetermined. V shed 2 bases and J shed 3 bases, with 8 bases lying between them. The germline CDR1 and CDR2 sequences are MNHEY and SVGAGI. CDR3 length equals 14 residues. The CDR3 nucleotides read TGTGCCAGCAGTTACAGGGTTAATGGAAACACCATATATTTT. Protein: CASSYRVNGNTIYF.

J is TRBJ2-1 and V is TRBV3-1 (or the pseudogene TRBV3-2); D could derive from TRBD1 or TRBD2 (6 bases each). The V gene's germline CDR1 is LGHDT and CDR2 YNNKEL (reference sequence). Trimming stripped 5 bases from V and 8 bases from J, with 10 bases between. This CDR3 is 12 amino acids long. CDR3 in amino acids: CASSSEGDEQFF. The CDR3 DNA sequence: TGTGCCAGCAGCTCGGAGGGGGATGAGCAGTTCTTC.

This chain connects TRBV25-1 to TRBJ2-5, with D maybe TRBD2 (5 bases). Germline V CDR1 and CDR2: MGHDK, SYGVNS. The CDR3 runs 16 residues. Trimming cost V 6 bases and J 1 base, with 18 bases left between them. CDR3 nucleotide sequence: TGTGCCAGCAGCCTTTCGGGGTTTAGGTCCCAAGAGACCCAGTACTTC. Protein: CASSLSGFRSQETQYF.

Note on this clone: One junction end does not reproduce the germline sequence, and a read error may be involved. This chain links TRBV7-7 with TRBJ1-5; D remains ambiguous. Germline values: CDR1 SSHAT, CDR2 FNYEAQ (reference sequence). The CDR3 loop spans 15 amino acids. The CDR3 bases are TGTGCTAGCAGCAATCGACGGGGAAGGAATCAGCCCCAGCATTTT. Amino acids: CASSNRRGRNQPQHF.

CDR3 loop: CASSLEGLFTDTQYF. As DNA, the CDR3 is TGCGCCAGCAGCTTGGAAGGTCTCTTCACAGATACGCAGTATTTT. The V gene is TRBV5-1, the J gene TRBJ2-3; D not certain. V lost 0 bases, J lost 2 bases, and 10 bases lay in between. The CDR3 extends over 15 amino acids. Germline V lookup: CDR1 SGHRS, CDR2 YFSETQ.

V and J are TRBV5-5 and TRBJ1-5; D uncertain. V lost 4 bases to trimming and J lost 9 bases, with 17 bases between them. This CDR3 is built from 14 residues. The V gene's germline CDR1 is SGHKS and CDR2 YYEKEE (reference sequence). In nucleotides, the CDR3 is TGTGCCAGCAGCCAAAGTGGTCCTGGGTTGCCCCAGCATTTT. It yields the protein CASSQSGPGLPQHF. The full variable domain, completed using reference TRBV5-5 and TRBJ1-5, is DAGVTQSPTHLIKTRGQQVTLRCSPISGHKSVSWYQQVLGQGPQFIFQYYEKEERGRGNFPDRFSARQFPNYSSELNVNALLLGDSALYLCASSQSGPGLPQHFGDGTRLSIL.

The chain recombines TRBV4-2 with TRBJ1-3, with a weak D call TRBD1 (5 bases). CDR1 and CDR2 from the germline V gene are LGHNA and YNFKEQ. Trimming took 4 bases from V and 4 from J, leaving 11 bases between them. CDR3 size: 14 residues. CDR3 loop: CASSRGERGNTIYF. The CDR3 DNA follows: TGTGCCAGCAGCCGGGGGGAACGGGGAAACACCATATATTTT.

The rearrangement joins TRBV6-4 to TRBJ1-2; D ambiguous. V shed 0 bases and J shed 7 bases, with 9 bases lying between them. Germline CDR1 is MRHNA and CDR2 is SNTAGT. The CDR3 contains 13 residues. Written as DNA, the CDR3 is TGTGCCAGCAGTGACTCAAGGGCGGGTGGCTACACCTTC. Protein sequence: CASSDSRAGGYTF.

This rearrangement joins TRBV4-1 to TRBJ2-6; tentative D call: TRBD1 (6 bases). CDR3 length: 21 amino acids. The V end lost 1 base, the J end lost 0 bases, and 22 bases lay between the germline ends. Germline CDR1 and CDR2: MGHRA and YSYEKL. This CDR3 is CASSQGPISTGTRSGANVLTF. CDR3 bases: TGCGCCAGCAGCCAAGGACCCATATCGACAGGAACCCGCTCTGGGGCCAACGTCCTGACTTTC.